A selection of T cell receptor beta chains follows, all from one sample in a study of CD8 T cells in Susac syndrome. TCRdb recomputed calls from the immunoSEQ multiplex PCR reads with MiXCR, one row per CDR3 protein. This sample has about 280,000 distinct CDR3 sequences, with 85% found just once. Sequencing was carried out using CD8+ T cells from PBMCs. These receptors all come from a human donor with multiple sclerosis. CDR3s include the opening cysteine and the closing phenylalanine or tryptophan. Fields, in order: J gene, D gene, CDR3 length, clone size, V gene, CDR3 protein, CDR3 DNA. A D gene is named only where the DNA matches it firmly. Clone size, where shown, is once, few, many, or a class for clones that have expanded.

J: TRBJ1-4; D: NA; length: 16; size: NA; V: TRBV6-6; CDR3: CASHIGFRATNEKLFF; DNA: TGTGCCAGCCATATAGGGTTTCGGGCAACTAATGAAAAGCTGTTTTTT
J: TRBJ2-7; D: NA; length: 13; size: few; V: TRBV25-1; CDR3: CASSGAWDYEQYF; DNA: TGTGCCAGCAGTGGGGCTTGGGACTACGAGCAGTACTTC
J: TRBJ1-2; D: TRBD1; length: 14; size: NA; V: TRBV29-1; CDR3: CSVERDRGPNGYTF; DNA: TGCAGCGTTGAAAGGGACAGGGGGCCTAATGGCTACACCTTC
J: TRBJ1-4; D: TRBD1; length: 16; size: NA; V: TRBV27; CDR3: CASSLTGAVTNEKLFF; DNA: TGTGCCAGCAGTCTTACAGGGGCTGTGACTAATGAAAAACTGTTTTTT
J: TRBJ2-7; D: TRBD1; length: 16; size: NA; V: TRBV12-3/TRBV12-4; CDR3: CASSPHGQGGVDEQYF; DNA: TGTGCCAGCAGCCCTCACGGACAGGGAGGTGTCGACGAGCAGTACTTC
J: TRBJ2-7; D: NA; length: 13; size: NA; V: TRBV28; CDR3: CASSLFMGDEQYF; DNA: TGTGCCAGCAGTTTATTCATGGGAGACGAGCAGTACTTC
J: TRBJ2-7; D: NA; length: 11; size: NA; V: TRBV27; CDR3: CACSGGLEQYF; DNA: TGTGCCTGTTCCGGTGGGCTCGAGCAGTACTTC
J: TRBJ2-1; D: TRBD2; length: 15; size: once; V: TRBV9; CDR3: CASSDSGSWGNEQFF; DNA: TGTGCCAGCAGTGATAGCGGGAGTTGGGGCAATGAGCAGTTCTTC
J: TRBJ2-5; D: TRBD1; length: 16; size: NA; V: TRBV14; CDR3: CASGETATGKKETQYF; DNA: TGTGCCAGCGGGGAGACTGCGACAGGGAAAAAAGAGACCCAGTACTTC
J: TRBJ1-1; D: NA; length: 14; size: once; V: TRBV27; CDR3: CASSNHPYRSEAFF; DNA: TGTGCCAGCAGTAACCATCCTTATCGGTCTGAAGCTTTCTTT
J: TRBJ2-1; D: NA; length: 15; size: NA; V: TRBV28; CDR3: CASLLSGNSYNEQFF; DNA: TGTGCCAGCCTTCTGAGCGGAAACTCCTACAATGAGCAGTTCTTC
J: TRBJ2-3; D: NA; length: 16; size: NA; V: TRBV3-1; CDR3: CASSRKVAVEWDTQYF; DNA: TGTGCCAGCTCCCGAAAGGTAGCGGTCGAATGGGATACGCAGTATTTT
J: TRBJ2-7; D: NA; length: 15; size: NA; V: TRBV29-1; CDR3: CSVEDGRSAFYEQYF; DNA: TGCAGCGTTGAGGACGGACGATCCGCGTTCTACGAGCAGTACTTC
J: TRBJ2-3; D: TRBD1; length: 15; size: NA; V: TRBV6-5; CDR3: CASSYSTGGWDTQYF; DNA: TGTGCCAGCAGTTACTCGACAGGGGGCTGGGATACGCAGTATTTT
J: TRBJ2-5; D: NA; length: 18; size: NA; V: TRBV7-9; CDR3: CASSRAPPTGPNQETQYF; DNA: TGTGCCAGCAGCAGAGCCCCCCCCACGGGGCCCAACCAAGAGACCCAGTACTTC
J: TRBJ2-7; D: NA; length: 14; size: NA; V: TRBV7-9; CDR3: CASSSKLDRYEQYF; DNA: TGTGCCAGCAGCTCTAAACTGGACCGCTACGAGCAGTACTTC
J: TRBJ2-7; D: NA; length: 14; size: NA; V: TRBV2; CDR3: CASSEGWVPVEQYF; DNA: TGTGCCAGCAGTGAAGGGTGGGTTCCGGTCGAGCAGTACTTC
J: TRBJ2-7; D: TRBD1; length: 15; size: NA; V: TRBV12-3/TRBV12-4; CDR3: CASSLHRDRTYEQYF; DNA: TGTGCCAGCAGTCTACACCGGGACAGAACCTACGAGCAGTACTTC
J: TRBJ2-2; D: NA; length: 13; size: NA; V: TRBV27; CDR3: CASTRGIAGELFF; DNA: TGTGCCAGCACGAGGGGGATAGCCGGGGAGCTGTTTTTT
J: TRBJ2-3; D: TRBD2; length: 18; size: NA; V: TRBV11-2; CDR3: CASSLVGRLAGDGDTQYF; DNA: TGTGCCAGCAGCTTAGTCGGGCGACTAGCGGGAGACGGGGATACGCAGTATTTT
J: TRBJ2-3; D: TRBD1; length: 16; size: NA; V: TRBV7-3; CDR3: CASSWTGGVGTDTQYF; DNA: TGTGCCAGCAGCTGGACAGGGGGAGTAGGCACAGATACGCAGTATTTT
J: TRBJ2-3; D: TRBD2; length: 16; size: NA; V: TRBV9; CDR3: CASSARLAGEPDTQYF; DNA: TGTGCCAGCAGCGCACGACTAGCGGGAGAACCCGATACGCAGTATTTT
J: TRBJ2-5; D: TRBD1; length: 13; size: NA; V: TRBV2; CDR3: CASRGQKQETQYF; DNA: TGTGCCAGCAGGGGACAGAAACAAGAGACCCAGTACTTC
J: TRBJ2-5; D: TRBD2; length: 16; size: NA; V: TRBV20-1; CDR3: CSARLGTSFLKETQYF; DNA: TGCAGTGCTCGCCTCGGGACTAGCTTCCTAAAAGAGACCCAGTACTTC
J: TRBJ2-1; D: NA; length: 12; size: NA; V: TRBV27; CDR3: CASSSKYNEQFF; DNA: TGTGCCAGCAGTTCCAAATACAATGAGCAGTTCTTC
J: TRBJ2-5; D: NA; length: 13; size: once; V: TRBV5-4; CDR3: CASSLGGIETQYF; DNA: TGTGCCAGCAGCTTGGGCGGCATAGAGACCCAGTACTTC
J: TRBJ1-1; D: NA; length: 13; size: NA; V: TRBV6-1; CDR3: CAISYGGVPEAFF; DNA: TGTGCCATCTCGTACGGAGGGGTGCCTGAAGCTTTCTTT
J: TRBJ2-7; D: NA; length: 13; size: NA; V: TRBV7-9; CDR3: CASSFRGYYEQYF; DNA: TGTGCCAGCAGCTTTCGCGGGTACTACGAGCAGTACTTC
J: TRBJ2-7; D: NA; length: 15; size: few; V: TRBV6-5; CDR3: CASSLSGLASYEQYF; DNA: TGTGCCAGCAGTCTATCGGGACTCGCCAGCTACGAGCAGTACTTC
J: TRBJ2-1; D: NA; length: 16; size: NA; V: TRBV6-2/TRBV6-3; CDR3: CASSHQRATPGNEQFF; DNA: TGTGCCAGCAGCCACCAACGGGCCACTCCGGGTAATGAGCAGTTCTTC
J: TRBJ1-1; D: TRBD1; length: 16; size: NA; V: TRBV7-9; CDR3: CASSPRTGVRSAEAFF; DNA: TGTGCCAGCAGCCCAAGGACAGGGGTTAGGTCTGCTGAAGCTTTCTTT
J: TRBJ2-1; D: TRBD2; length: 15; size: NA; V: TRBV5-1; CDR3: CASSLRLAPYNEQFF; DNA: TGCGCCAGCAGCTTGAGACTAGCTCCCTACAATGAGCAGTTCTTC
J: TRBJ1-6; D: TRBD1; length: 15; size: NA; V: TRBV20-1; CDR3: CSARQGQARNSPLHF; DNA: TGCAGTGCTAGACAAGGACAGGCCCGGAATTCACCCCTCCACTTT
J: TRBJ2-1; D: NA; length: 17; size: NA; V: TRBV19; CDR3: CASSVRPSRPSYNEQFF; DNA: TGTGCCAGTAGTGTACGACCTAGCCGGCCCTCCTACAATGAGCAGTTCTTC
J: TRBJ1-2; D: NA; length: 17; size: NA; V: TRBV7-9; CDR3: CASSLPANSRQDYGYTF; DNA: TGTGCCAGCAGCTTACCCGCGAACAGCCGCCAGGACTATGGCTACACCTTC